This T cell receptor beta chain was profiled in a study of glioma-infiltrating T cells. Study details: Samples included WHO grade II oligodendrogliomas or astrocytomas and initial-diagnosis grade IV glioblastomas. About one million peripheral T cells were targeted at about 4- to 11-fold coverage. Study-wide points: A blood CDR3 motif signature was depleted in highly divergent patients.

Comments on this clonotype: As yet, its antigen is unknown.

TCR alpha and beta CDR3 regions were amplified from RNA using iRepertoire nested multiplex PCR. TCRdb passed the multiplex PCR reads through MiXCR, listing each CDR3 protein once. The sample shows more than 300,000 distinct CDR3 sequences, around 38% of them seen only once. This CDR3 contains 18 residues. Germline CDR1 and CDR2: SGHVS and FNYEAQ. After removal of 1 base from V and 3 bases from J, the junction contained 9 bases not matched to a gene. This clonotype was obtained from a human donor with low-grade glioma or glioblastoma, undergoing nonglioma brain surgery, or in good health (not recorded which). V usage is TRBV7-6 and J usage is TRBJ2-3, with TRBD2 matching 11 bases. Input material: glioma tissue, nonneoplastic brain tissue, or PBMCs (not recorded which). CDR3 nucleotide sequence: TGTGCCAGCAGCTTAGACCTAGCGGGAGGTCAGCGGACAGATACGCAGTATTTT. It translates to CASSLDLAGGQRTDTQYF.